The present entry profiles one T cell receptor (beta chain) with its context. This clonotype has at least ten counts. Its antigen is currently not known. Base qualities were left out, and no much larger clone turns up one base away. Receptor libraries were prepared by multiplex PCR. The sequencer was an Illumina HiSeq 4000. TCR beta libraries were built with iRepertoire HTBI primers and Arm-PCR amplification of CDR3 regions. Gel purification was performed on PCR products prior to sequencing. The source study handled its data this way. Across samples, roughly 60 TRBV and 13 to 15 TRBJ segments were identified and used for gene usage analysis of CDR3 amino acid clonotypes. COPE and FqMerger were used to merge the filtered high-quality paired reads into contigs. BLAST was used to align contigs to the IMGT TRBV, TRBD and TRBJ reference genes, and CDR3 was defined following IMGT. Highly expanded clones were defined as clonotypes with a frequency above 0.1%. Shannon entropy was used to measure repertoire diversity, and the Gini coefficient was used to measure V-J evenness. A clonotype found in more than one individual was treated as public. Through fastp at Q25 and MiXCR, TCRdb rebuilt clones from the public reads, retaining in-frame beta chains. Rows with a matching CDR3 protein are joined into one entry that keeps the most common DNA and genes. The V and J calls reflect TCRdb's pipeline rather than the authors' work. The sample table holds under 450,000 distinct CDR3 sequences, of which 20% to 30% were seen once. The top ten clones comprise approximately 26% of the sample.

This sample is part of a study of regulatory T cells in long-lasting Graves disease (dated by TCRdb to about 2021). A note on the overall study: Persistent Graves' disease meant more than 5 years of antithyroid drug treatment with TSH receptor autoantibodies that stayed positive. Persistent Graves' disease patients were compared with newly diagnosed Graves' disease patients by peripheral blood TCR sequencing and RNA sequencing. On average, persistent Graves' disease patients in the clinical cohort had been on antithyroid drugs for roughly 11 years. A total of around 35 samples were covered by TCR sequencing, comprising approximately 13 persistent and about 20 newly diagnosed Graves' disease patients. The study took place in China and was registered as a clinical trial.

What this sample's time point label stands for: persistent/refractory GD, antithyroid drugs over 5 years with positive TRAb. RNA was extracted from PBMCs in TRIzol for both TCR sequencing and RNA sequencing. The diagnosis of Graves' disease followed American Thyroid Association guidelines. Recruitment of patients was carried out at an endocrinology department in Xi'an, China. Each patient gave about 10 milliliters of peripheral blood, collected in an EDTA anticoagulant tube. Ficoll Paque Plus density gradient separation was used to isolate PBMCs, and no further T cell sorting was performed. An Agilent 2100 Bioanalyzer and agarose gel were used to check RNA quality, and a NanoDrop 2000 was used to measure RNA concentration. The full study reports these points: Preferential use of TRBV28, TRBJ1-2 and TRBJ2-5 was observed in persistent disease, whereas TRBV20-1 and TRBJ2-1 were favored in newly diagnosed disease. Persistent patients shared more public clonotypes among themselves (under 3,000) than newly diagnosed patients did (more than 950). Because the primary lesion, thyroid tissue, could not be accessed, the study looked at peripheral blood alone. Persistent Graves' disease patients showed lower TCR Shannon entropy and fewer highly expanded clones than newly diagnosed patients, suggesting clonal expansion. Only the TCR beta chain was sequenced and analyzed. The authors acknowledged the small sample size as a limitation that may reduce accuracy.

From cysteine to phenylalanine, the CDR3 is 15 amino acids long. CDR3 DNA only is kept here, 45 bases in frame from base 1. Per the germline V gene, SNHLY is the CDR1 and FYNNEI is the CDR2. The trim is 2 bases for V and 4 bases for J, with a gap of 12 bases between the germline ends. This sequence uses TRBV2 and TRBJ1-3; a tentative D call is TRBD1 (6 bases match). The receptor was isolated from a female donor with Graves disease. This specimen was peripheral blood mononuclear cells (PBMCs), taken when the disease was refractory, from a patient treated with antithyroid drugs. The encoded CDR3 is CASSESGARGNTIYF. In nucleotides, the sequence is TGTGCCAGCAGTGAATCGGGGGCGCGGGGAAACACCATATATTTT.